Below, 16 T cell receptor beta chains from the same sample are listed, as sequenced in a study of radiation and T cells in renal cell carcinoma. Time point of the sample: blood 2 weeks post-SBRT. Treatment reported: 15 Gy SBRT to primary tumor, nephrectomy 4 weeks later. The data were produced by immunoSEQ multiplex PCR, yet TCRdb's version contains in-frame clones alone and is incomplete. The data show roughly 130,000 clones, with around 89% seen just once and nearly 6% held by the top ten. The sample consisted of blood, taken from a patient whose treatment included radiotherapy and nephrectomy. The receptors were sampled from an older woman with renal cell carcinoma.

This chain uses TRBV28 with TRBJ1-3; D might be TRBD1 (6 bases). V gave up 3 bases and J gave up 2 bases, with 8 bases separating them. Germline V CDR1 and CDR2: MDHEN, SYDVKM. CDR3 length equals 14 residues. CDR3 in amino acids: CASSLGGTGNTIYF. Here the CDR3 DNA reads TGTGCCAGCAGTTTGGGGGGCACTGGAAACACCATATATTTT.

The chain is built from TRBV14 and TRBJ2-5, with 7 positions matching TRBD1. Trimming took 3 bases from V and 1 from J; bases not matched to a gene: 5. Germline loops: CDR1 SGHDN, CDR2 FVKESK. The length of the CDR3 is 15 residues. CDR3: CASSHQRQGQETQYF. As DNA, the CDR3 is TGTGCCAGCAGCCACCAACGACAGGGCCAAGAGACCCAGTACTTC.

The CDR3 sequence is CASSLRQGRTGELFF. The DNA of the CDR3 is TGTGCCAGTAGCCTTAGACAGGGGCGCACCGGGGAGCTGTTTTTT. The rearrangement uses TRBV19 and TRBJ2-2; TRBD1 aligns across 8 bases. J lost 4 bases, V lost 6 bases, and 7 bases had no gene match. Germline V gene sequence: CDR1 LNHDA, CDR2 SQIVND (reference sequence). The CDR3 has 15 amino acids. Filled out from reference TRBV19 and TRBJ2-2, the complete variable domain reads DGGITQSPKYLFRKEGQNVTLSCEQNLNHDAMYWYRQDPGQGLRLIYYSQIVNDFQKGDIAEGYSVSREKKESFPLTVTSAQKNPTAFYLCASSLRQGRTGELFFGEGSRLTVL.

The chain is built from TRBV28 and TRBJ1-5; the D is unclear. Trimming stripped 5 bases from V and 4 bases from J, with 12 bases between. The CDR3 contains 14 residues. CDR1 and CDR2 from the germline V gene are MDHEN and SYDVKM. This CDR3 is CASSEELWNQPQHF. The CDR3 bases are TGTGCCAGCAGTGAGGAGTTGTGGAATCAGCCCCAGCATTTT. Combining the CDR3 with reference TRBV28 and TRBJ1-5 gives the whole variable domain DVKVTQSSRYLVKRTGEKVFLECVQDMDHENMFWYRQDPGLGLRLIYFSYDVKMKEKGDIPEGYSVSREKKERFSLILESASTNQTSMYLCASSEELWNQPQHFGDGTRLSIL.

The V call is TRBV7-6, the J call TRBJ1-1; 9 bases fit TRBD1. The CDR3 sequence is 15 residues long. Germline values: CDR1 SGHVS, CDR2 FNYEAQ. The J segment lost 12 bases and the V segment lost 0 bases, leaving 11 bases of the junction unmatched. The chain's CDR3 is CASSLALSGQGLSFF. DNA of the CDR3: TGTGCCAGCAGCTTAGCGCTCTCGGGACAGGGTCTGTCTTTCTTT.

J is TRBJ2-3 and V is TRBV19, with TRBD1 matching 9 bases. The germline CDR1 and CDR2 sequences are LNHDA and SQIVND (reference sequence). The CDR3 is made up of 15 amino acids. The junction had 4 bases not matched to a gene; V was cut back by 6 bases and J by 0 bases. The CDR3 nucleotides read TGTGCCAGTAGCGGGACAGGGATAAGCACAGATACGCAGTATTTT. This encodes CASSGTGISTDTQYF.

V is TRBV5-1 and J is TRBJ2-1; 10 bases map to TRBD1. V dropped 5 bases and J dropped 8; count of bases not matched to a gene: 7. CDR1 and CDR2 (germline): SGHRS, YFSETQ. This CDR3 is 14 amino acids long. CDR3 sequence: CASSTGTGVDEQFF. CDR3 coding DNA: TGCGCCAGCAGTACCGGGACAGGGGTGGATGAGCAGTTCTTC.

A few counts support this clone. The chain joins TRBV11-1 to TRBJ1-1; D remains unclear. This CDR3 comprises 15 residues. Per the germline V gene, CDR1 is SGHAT and CDR2 is FQDESV (reference sequence). The germline V and J ends were trimmed by 6 bases and 2 bases, with 16 bases remaining between them. CDR3 in DNA: TGTGCCAGCAGACCTCTAGGGAGGAGTAACACTGAAGCTTTCTTT. It encodes CASRPLGRSNTEAFF.

This clone was recorded once. The chain uses TRBV5-6 and TRBJ1-1; no clear D. Germline lookup yields CDR1 SGHDT and CDR2 YYEEEE. The CDR3 runs to 14 residues. The germline V and J ends were trimmed by 0 bases and 0 bases, with 6 bases remaining between them. The CDR3 DNA reads TGTGCCAGCAGCTTGGCCCGAGTGAACACTGAAGCTTTCTTT. Translating it yields CASSLARVNTEAFF. Variable domain in full (rest from reference TRBV5-6 and TRBJ1-1): DAGVTQSPTHLIKTRGQQVTLRCSPKSGHDTVSWYQQALGQGPQFIFQYYEEEERQRGNFPDRFSGHQFPNYSSELNVNALLLGDSALYLCASSLARVNTEAFFGQGTRLTVV.

The rearrangement joins TRBV18 to TRBJ2-5; D assignment may be TRBD1 or TRBD2 (5 bases each). The CDR3 has 13 residues. Germline assignment: CDR1 KGHSH and CDR2 LQKENI. Trimming left V 3 bases short and J 4 bases short, with 9 bases between. The CDR3 sequence: CASSPGVRETQYF. The CDR3 coding sequence is TGTGCCAGCTCACCGGGGGTCCGAGAGACCCAGTACTTC.

The J gene is TRBJ2-1, the V gene TRBV10-3; D is unclear. Per germline, CDR1 ENHRY and CDR2 SYGVKD. Trimming took 3 bases from V and 4 from J, leaving 4 bases between them. CDR3 length: 12 amino acids. The CDR3 is CAISDSYNEQFF. In DNA form, the CDR3 reads TGTGCCATCAGTGACAGTTACAATGAGCAGTTCTTC.

This clone came up a few times. The chain combines TRBV14 with TRBJ1-1; no definite D call. Germline lookup yields CDR1 SGHDN and CDR2 FVKESK. The V end lost 3 bases, the J end lost 1 base, and 9 bases lay between the germline ends. The CDR3 is made up of 14 amino acids. CDR3 loop: CASSHGGWNTEAFF. The CDR3 region has the DNA TGTGCCAGCAGCCACGGAGGATGGAACACTGAAGCTTTCTTT. Supplemented by reference TRBV14 and TRBJ1-1, the full variable domain reads EAGVTQFPSHSVIEKGQTVTLRCDPISGHDNLYWYRRVMGKEIKFLLHFVKESKQDESGMPNNRFLAERTGGTYSTLKVQPAELEDSGVYFCASSHGGWNTEAFFGQGTRLTVV.

The rearrangement uses TRBV30 and TRBJ2-5; 12 positions agree with TRBD2. Germline V gene data show CDR1 as GTSNPN and CDR2 as SVGIG (reference sequence). J lost 1 base, V lost 0 bases, and 3 bases had no gene match. This CDR3 is 16 amino acids long. DNA for the CDR3: TGTGCCTGGAGTGTCTCGACTAGCGGGGGCCAAGAGACCCAGTACTTC. It translates to CAWSVSTSGGQETQYF.

The chain uses TRBV5-1 and TRBJ2-7; 9 nucleotides match TRBD2. With 3 bases clipped from V and 7 bases from J, the junction kept 14 bases outside the gene matches. The length of the CDR3 is 16 residues. Germline CDR1 is SGHRS and CDR2 is YFSETQ. The DNA of the CDR3 is TGCGCCAGCAGCTGGACCTTAGCGGGGGTTACTCAAGAGCAGTACTTC. Translation: CASSWTLAGVTQEQYF.

V usage is TRBV19 and J usage is TRBJ1-5; 7 bases match TRBD1. Trimming cost V 4 bases and J 7 bases; bases outside gene matches: 7. Germline V lookup: CDR1 LNHDA, CDR2 SQIVND (reference sequence). The CDR3 is made up of 14 amino acids. CDR3 bases: TGTGCCAGTAGTACAGGACAGGTCTGGCAGCCCCAGCATTTT. It specifies CASSTGQVWQPQHF.

This chain connects TRBV27 to TRBJ1-4; weak D call: TRBD1 (6 bases). The CDR3 sequence is 18 residues long. CDR1 and CDR2 from the germline V gene are MNHEY and SMNVEV (reference sequence). Between the trimmed V and J ends, which lost 1 base and 4 bases, there was a span of 19 bases. In DNA, the CDR3 is TGTGCCAGCAGTTTATTAGGTGACGGGACACTTCTTAATGAAAAACTGTTTTTT. It specifies CASSLLGDGTLLNEKLFF.